The 25 T cell receptor beta chains listed next were all sequenced from one sample in a study of T-cell reconstitution after alpha-beta-depleted transplantation in children. Library preparation (for TCRbeta) was performed with unique molecular identifiers. TCRdb re-called the PCR reads with MiXCR, one entry per CDR3 protein. The sample lists about 120,000 distinct CDR3 sequences, 23% occurring once. Specimen: PBMCs, mostly from graft donor cells, collected 180 days after TCRalphabeta/CD19-depleted stem cell transplant. These receptors were obtained from a male patient between 2 and 15 years old who had a stem cell transplant for chronic granulomatous disease, so the T cells may come from the graft donor.

This clonotype occurred a few times. The chain is built from TRBV20-1 and TRBJ2-1, with 8 bases matching TRBD2. The length of the CDR3 is 14 residues. Losses at the gene ends were 3 bases for V and 5 bases for J; bases not matched to a gene: 6. Germline V CDR1 and CDR2: DFQATT, SNEGSKA (reference sequence). CDR3 DNA sequence: TGCAGTGCTAGCGGGGGGGTGGGCCACAATGAGCAGTTCTTC. Translation: CSASGGVGHNEQFF.

This clonotype was found many times. J is TRBJ2-1 and V is TRBV6-2 or TRBV6-3, with 13 bases that match TRBD2. The V gene end was trimmed by 2 bases and the J gene end by 7 bases; junction bases not matched to a gene: 11. The CDR3 loop spans 18 amino acids. Germline-derived CDR1 and CDR2 are MNHEY and SVGEGT. CDR3 sequence reads: CASSYPWTSGSGWNEQFF. The CDR3 DNA reads as TGTGCCAGCAGTTACCCGTGGACTAGCGGGAGTGGATGGAATGAGCAGTTCTTC.

This clonotype was seen at least ten times. This sequence joins TRBV19 and TRBJ2-7, with D tentatively TRBD1 (5 bases). The CDR3 has 13 amino acids. Germline CDR1 LNHDA, CDR2 SQIVND (reference sequence). Trimming took 8 bases from V and 0 from J, leaving 11 bases between them. CDR3 region: CASGPQGSYEQYF. The CDR3 DNA reads TGTGCCAGTGGCCCCCAGGGCTCCTACGAGCAGTACTTC.

The rearrangement joins TRBV5-1 to TRBJ2-3; 8 bases are a match to TRBD1. J lost 4 bases, V lost 0 bases, and 1 base had no gene match. The germline gives CDR1 SGHRS, CDR2 YFSETQ. The length of the CDR3 is 14 residues. The CDR3 loop is CASSLETGADTQYF. CDR3 bases: TGCGCCAGCAGCTTGGAGACAGGGGCAGATACGCAGTATTTT. Looking up the rest from reference TRBV5-1 and TRBJ2-3 gives the full variable domain: KAGVTQTPRYLIKTRGQQVTLSCSPISGHRSVSWYQQTPGQGLQFLFEYFSETQRNKGNFPGRFSGRQFSNSRSEMNVSTLELGDSALYLCASSLETGADTQYFGPGTRLTVL.

The chain uses TRBV9 and TRBJ2-2; tentative D call: TRBD2 (5 bases). The ends were cut back, 0 bases at V and 4 bases at J, with 13 bases in the middle. The CDR3 covers 16 residues. From germline, CDR1 is SGDLS and CDR2 YYNGEE. This CDR3 reads CASSVEGFRGTGELFF. CDR3 nucleotides: TGTGCCAGCAGCGTAGAAGGTTTCCGGGGCACCGGGGAGCTGTTTTTT.

The V and J genes are TRBV20-1 and TRBJ2-1; the D is unclear. CDR3 length: 9 amino acids. V shed 0 bases and J shed 14 bases, with 5 bases lying between them. The V gene's germline CDR1 is DFQATT and CDR2 SNEGSKA (reference sequence). The DNA of the CDR3 is TGCAGTGCTAGAGATCGTGAGTTCTTC. Encoded protein: CSARDREFF.

A few counts support this clonotype. The rearrangement uses TRBV12-3 or TRBV12-4 and TRBJ1-1; D unclear. Trimming took 7 bases from V and 0 from J, leaving 15 bases between them. This CDR3 has 15 amino acids. The CDR3 DNA reads TGTGCCAGCACCCACTTAAGAGTGCTGAACACTGAAGCTTTCTTT. This codes for CASTHLRVLNTEAFF.

This chain links TRBV5-1 with TRBJ2-5; D ambiguous. V lost 2 bases to trimming and J lost 2 bases, with 10 bases between them. Germline values: CDR1 SGHRS, CDR2 YFSETQ. The CDR3 totals 14 residues. The CDR3 region is CASSFVLPQETQYF. CDR3 DNA sequence: TGCGCCAGCAGCTTTGTACTCCCGCAAGAGACCCAGTACTTC.

Many counts were recorded for this clonotype. Germline is not matched at one junction end, which may reflect a read error. The chain recombines TRBV29-1 with TRBJ1-5; D gene uncertain. This CDR3 has 13 amino acids. The germline V gene encodes CDR1 SQVTM and CDR2 ANQGSEA. The DNA of the CDR3 is TGCAGCGTTGGCCACAATAGCGATCAGCCCCAGCATTTT. Protein sequence: CSVGHNSDQPQHF.

This clonotype was counted ten times or more. The V gene is TRBV20-1, the J gene TRBJ2-3, with D unresolved. The CDR3 runs to 18 residues. Germline V lookup: CDR1 DFQATT, CDR2 SNEGSKA (reference sequence). V was trimmed by 0 bases and J by 0 bases, leaving 19 bases between them. The CDR3 DNA sequence: TGCAGTGCTAGAGATCCCCGAGCAACCAAACCTAGCACAGATACGCAGTATTTT. It encodes CSARDPRATKPSTDTQYF.

In regard to this clonotype: At one boundary the junction diverges from the germline segment, which might be a read error. V usage is TRBV10-3 and J usage is TRBJ2-3; TRBD2 matches 7 bases. CDR3 length: 19 amino acids. Germline V gene sequence: CDR1 ENHRY, CDR2 SYGVKD. The DNA for the CDR3 is TGTGCCATCAAGCCACGTTACGGGGGGAACACTACTAGCACAAATACGCAGTATTTT. This codes for CAIKPRYGGNTTSTNTQYF.

This clonotype occurred many times. The chain combines TRBV20-1 with TRBJ2-7; the D call may be TRBD1 or TRBD2 (5 bases each). Germline CDR1 reads DFQATT; CDR2 reads SNEGSKA (reference sequence). The V end lost 6 bases, the J end lost 11 bases, and 20 bases lay between the germline ends. The CDR3 covers 12 residues. CDR3 sequence (DNA): TGCAGTGCCCCAAAGTGGGGGAGTGTAGAGTACTTC. Translation: CSAPKWGSVEYF.

This clonotype was detected only a few times. V gene TRBV7-8 combines with J gene TRBJ2-1; 7 bases agree with TRBD2. Germline CDR1 and CDR2: SGHVS and FQNEAQ. The J segment lost 3 bases and the V segment lost 4 bases, leaving 9 bases of the junction unmatched. The CDR3 is 16 amino acids. CDR3 residues: CASSSRASGDYNEQFF. CDR3 coding DNA: TGTGCCAGCAGCTCCCGGGCTAGCGGAGACTACAATGAGCAGTTCTTC.

This clonotype was detected a few times. In DNA, the CDR3 is TGTGCCACCAGTGATTTTGCGGGTTACGAGCAGTACTTC. It translates to CATSDFAGYEQYF. J is TRBJ2-7 and V is TRBV24-1; D is possibly TRBD2 (5 bases). The length of the CDR3 is 13 residues. CDR1 is KGHDR and CDR2 is SFDVKD in the germline V gene. V was shortened by 1 base and J by 4 bases, with 7 bases between the two germline ends.

This clonotype was picked up many times. V gene TRBV12-3 or TRBV12-4 combines with J gene TRBJ1-2, with D tentatively TRBD1 (5 bases). There are 13 residues in the CDR3. V was trimmed by 4 bases and J by 8 bases, leaving 14 bases between them. The CDR3 loop is CASSSRGPRGYTF. The CDR3 nucleotides read TGTGCCAGCAGTTCAAGGGGCCCCCGCGGCTACACCTTC.

J is TRBJ2-1 and V is TRBV27; TRBD1 matches 8 bases. Trimming removed 2 bases from V and 8 bases from J; junction bases left unmatched: 5. Per germline, CDR1 MNHEY and CDR2 SMNVEV (reference sequence). This CDR3 region has 14 residues. DNA of the CDR3: TGTGCCAGCAGTTTAGGACAGGGATGGGATGAGCAGTTCTTC. As protein: CASSLGQGWDEQFF.

This clonotype was seen a few times. The CDR3 DNA sequence: TGTGCCAGCAGGTCAGGTACTTCAGATACGCAGTATTTT. It translates to CASRSGTSDTQYF. V usage is TRBV12-3 or TRBV12-4 and J usage is TRBJ2-3; D gene uncertain. This CDR3 comprises 13 residues. The ends were cut back, 6 bases at V and 4 bases at J, with 11 bases in the middle.

In this sample, this clonotype turned up many times. The rearrangement links TRBV15 to TRBJ2-7; 9 nucleotides agree with TRBD2. V was clipped by 4 bases and J by 5 bases; unmatched bases: 15. Germline-derived CDR1 and CDR2 are LNHNV and YYDKDF (reference sequence). The CDR3 is made up of 17 amino acids. This CDR3 reads CATSKQLTAGGTNEQYF. The DNA of the CDR3 is TGTGCCACCAGCAAGCAACTGACAGCGGGAGGAACTAACGAGCAGTACTTC.

This clonotype was seen more than once but under ten times. The chain links TRBV20-1 to TRBJ2-7; D remains ambiguous. CDR3 length: 12 amino acids. CDR1 is DFQATT and CDR2 is SNEGSKA in the germline V gene (reference sequence). The V end was cut by 4 bases, the J end by 3 bases, with 10 bases between. CDR3 nucleotides: TGCAGTGCTACCCCCAAACGCTACGAGCAGTACTTC. This gives the protein CSATPKRYEQYF.

The V and J genes are TRBV28 and TRBJ2-3; unclear D gene. The CDR3 runs to 15 residues. Trimming cost V 5 bases and J 2 bases, with 14 bases left between them. The germline gives CDR1 MDHEN, CDR2 SYDVKM. The CDR3: CASSRRFPTTDTQYF. The CDR3 bases are TGTGCCAGCAGTCGCAGGTTCCCTACCACAGATACGCAGTATTTT.

The gene calls are TRBV27 and TRBJ1-6; no clear D gene. Trimming stripped 5 bases from V and 7 bases from J, with 15 bases between. The CDR3 has 15 amino acids. Germline lookup yields CDR1 MNHEY and CDR2 SMNVEV (reference sequence). CDR3 residues: CASSIRNVLNSPLHF. CDR3 bases: TGTGCCAGCAGTATCCGAAACGTCTTAAATTCACCCCTCCACTTT.

The table lists this clonotype with many counts. The rearrangement uses TRBV20-1 and TRBJ2-1, with 7 nucleotides matching TRBD2. Germline trimming cut 1 base from V and 4 bases from J; bases unmatched to any gene: 7. The CDR3 spans 15 residues. Germline values: CDR1 DFQATT, CDR2 SNEGSKA (reference sequence). This CDR3 is CSARVGGWEYNEQFF. The DNA for the CDR3 is TGCAGTGCTAGAGTGGGAGGGTGGGAGTACAATGAGCAGTTCTTC.

The rearrangement links TRBV11-2 to TRBJ2-5; possible D gene TRBD2, 6 bases. The CDR3 has 13 amino acids. V gave up 7 bases and J gave up 4 bases, with 13 bases separating them. CDR1 is SGHAT, CDR2 FQNNGV, per germline. CDR3 amino acids: CASKNRGSETQYF. The CDR3 nucleotides are TGTGCCAGCAAGAACCGGGGGTCAGAGACCCAGTACTTC.

The genes are TRBV12-3 or TRBV12-4 and TRBJ1-1; D is undetermined. V lost 5 bases to trimming and J lost 1 base, with 11 bases between them. CDR3 length: 14 residues. The CDR3 DNA sequence: TGTGCCAGCAGTCTCCGGACGGGGAACACTGAAGCTTTCTTT. It codes for CASSLRTGNTEAFF.

This clonotype was counted many times. The gene calls are TRBV9 and TRBJ2-5; D gene unclear. Germline CDR1 and CDR2: SGDLS and YYNGEE. With 0 bases removed from V and 2 bases from J, the gap between germline ends came to 8 bases. The CDR3 has 14 amino acids. CDR3 nucleotide sequence: TGTGCCAGCAGCGTAGATAACGAGCAAGAGACCCAGTACTTC. Translated, it gives CASSVDNEQETQYF.